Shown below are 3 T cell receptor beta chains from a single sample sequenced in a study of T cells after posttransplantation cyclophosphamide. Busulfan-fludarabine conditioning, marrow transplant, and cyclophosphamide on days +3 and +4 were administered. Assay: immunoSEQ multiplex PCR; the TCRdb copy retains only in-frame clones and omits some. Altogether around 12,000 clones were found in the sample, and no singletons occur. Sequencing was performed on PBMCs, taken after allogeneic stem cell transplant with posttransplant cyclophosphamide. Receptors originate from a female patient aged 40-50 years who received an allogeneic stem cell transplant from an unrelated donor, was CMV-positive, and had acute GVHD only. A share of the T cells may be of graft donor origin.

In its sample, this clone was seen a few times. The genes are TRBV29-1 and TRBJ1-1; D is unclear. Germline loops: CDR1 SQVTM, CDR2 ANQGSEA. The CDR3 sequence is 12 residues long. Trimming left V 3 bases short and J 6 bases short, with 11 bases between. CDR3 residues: CSVEREGSEAFF. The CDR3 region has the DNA TGCAGCGTTGAGAGGGAAGGGTCTGAAGCTTTCTTT. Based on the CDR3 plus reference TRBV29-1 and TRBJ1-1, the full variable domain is SAVISQKPSRDICQRGTSLTIQCQVDSQVTMMFWYRQQPGQSLTLIATANQGSEATYESGFVIDKFPISRPNLTFSTLTVSNMSPEDSSIYLCSVEREGSEAFFGQGTRLTVV.

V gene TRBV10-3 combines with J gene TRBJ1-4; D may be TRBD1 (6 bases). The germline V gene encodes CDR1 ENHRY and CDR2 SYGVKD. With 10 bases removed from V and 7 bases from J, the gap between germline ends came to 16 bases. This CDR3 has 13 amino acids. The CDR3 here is CATTTGFGEKLFF. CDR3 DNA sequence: TGTGCCACGACGACAGGTTTTGGTGAAAAACTGTTTTTT.

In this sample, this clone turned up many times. As DNA, the CDR3 is TGTGCCAGCAGCTTAGCTGGACAGCAAGAGACCCAGTACTTC. Amino acids: CASSLAGQQETQYF. The chain combines TRBV7-8 with TRBJ2-5; D perhaps matches TRBD1 (6 bases). The length of the CDR3 is 14 residues. V shed 0 bases and J shed 2 bases, with 7 bases lying between them. Germline V gives CDR1 SGHVS, CDR2 FQNEAQ.